This entry features one T cell receptor beta chain sequence. This sample is part of a study of T cells expressing NK-cell markers. For the study at large: Cells sorted as CD3+CD56+NKG2C+, CD3+CD56+NKG2C- and CD3+CD56-NKG2C+ T cells supplied the TCR beta repertoires.

TCRdb derives one entry per CDR3 protein from the 5' RACE reads, leaving out DNA. Its listing shows about 260,000 distinct CDR3 sequences. CDR3 length: 14 residues. Germline lookup yields CDR1 DFQATT and CDR2 SNEGSKA (reference sequence). Sequenced: blood T cells: a sorted CD56 or NKG2C T cell subset, CD4+ or CD8+ T cells, or bulk PBMC T cells (not recorded which). This TCR derives from a man aged 18 to 30 in good health. This rearrangement joins TRBV20-1 to TRBJ2-3; TCRdb's D gene call, TRBD1, goes unchecked for lack of DNA. The CDR3 region is CSAKRGSSGDTQYF.